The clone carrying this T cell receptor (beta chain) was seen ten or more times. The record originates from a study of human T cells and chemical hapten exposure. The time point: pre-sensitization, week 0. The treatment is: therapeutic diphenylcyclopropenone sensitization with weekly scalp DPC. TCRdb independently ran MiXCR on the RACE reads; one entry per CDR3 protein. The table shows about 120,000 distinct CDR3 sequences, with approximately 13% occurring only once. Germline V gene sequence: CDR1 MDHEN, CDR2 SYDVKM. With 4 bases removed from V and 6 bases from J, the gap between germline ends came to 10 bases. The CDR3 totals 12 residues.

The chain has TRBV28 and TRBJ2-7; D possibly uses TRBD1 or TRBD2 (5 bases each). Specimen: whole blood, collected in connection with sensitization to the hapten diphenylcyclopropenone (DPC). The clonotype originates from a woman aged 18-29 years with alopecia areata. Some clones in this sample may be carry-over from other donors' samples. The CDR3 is CASSSGAGEQYF. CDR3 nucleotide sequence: TGTGCCAGCAGTTCCGGGGCTGGCGAGCAGTACTTC.